The present TCR beta chain was sequenced within a study of blood T cell repertoires in COVID-19. Looking at the study overall: Acute and convalescent COVID-19 specimens originated in the United States, Italy and Spain. PBMCs, B-cell-depleted T cells, or T cells were the source of the cDNA or gDNA that made up the material.

As originally analysed: Reference gene primer amplification gave nucleated cell count estimates. This table comes from immunoSEQ multiplex PCR, and its TCRdb copy is limited to in-frame clones, with some not included. D and trimming were read from the DNA, whereas the V and J calls and clone size are those reported in that table. The profile covers over 120,000 clones, with over 80% appearing a single time and approximately 35% taken by the ten largest. The V end was cut by 2 bases, the J end by 5 bases, with 12 bases between. CDR1 is MNHNS, CDR2 SASEGT, per germline. This CDR3 region has 15 residues.

Sequencing input: peripheral blood. This rearrangement joins TRBV6-1 to TRBJ1-4; maybe TRBD1 (5 bases). The receptor comes from a man aged 45-65 years who had recovered from COVID-19. The chain's CDR3 is CASSERQGLNEKLFF. Written as DNA, the CDR3 is TGTGCCAGCAGTGAACGGCAGGGCCTAAATGAAAAACTGTTTTTT.